This T cell receptor (beta chain) was recorded in a study of OX40 agonist ivuxolimab in advanced cancers. Turning to the study itself: Partial responses occurred in Three dose-escalation patients, one with hepatocellular carcinoma and two with cutaneous melanoma.

Findings of the study overall: There were, on average, more expanded clones in CD8+ T cells than in CD4+.

As to this clone: Its cognate antigen is unknown.

Systemic immunosuppression or autoimmune disease history was grounds to exclude patients. TCRdb's copy holds only in-frame clones and misses some; the assay was immunoSEQ multiplex PCR. The profile shows tens of thousands of clones, about nine tenths of them singletons. This sequence originates from an adult with an advanced solid tumor such as melanoma, head and neck, liver or kidney cancer. The source was CD4+ or CD8+ T cells sorted from blood, collected in a trial of the OX40 agonist ivuxolimab.

DNA for the CDR3: TGTGCCAGCAGTTCAGCGACAGGGACCCCCTATGGCTACACCTTC. It encodes CASSSATGTPYGYTF. This chain joins TRBV6-1 and TRBJ1-2; 7 bases agree with TRBD1. Germline V lookup: CDR1 MNHNS, CDR2 SASEGT. V dropped 5 bases and J dropped 4; count of bases not matched to a gene: 10. This CDR3 spans 15 amino acids.